A single sample gave rise to the 28 T cell receptor beta chains below, sequenced in a study of OX40 agonist ivuxolimab in advanced cancers. The data were produced by immunoSEQ multiplex PCR, yet TCRdb's version contains in-frame clones alone and is incomplete. The sample has about 70,000 clones; 92% are singletons. Sequenced material: CD4+ or CD8+ T cells sorted from blood, taken in a trial of the OX40 agonist ivuxolimab. The receptors come from an adult with an advanced solid tumor such as melanoma, head and neck, liver or kidney cancer.

The V gene is TRBV4-3, the J gene TRBJ2-3; TRBD2 matches at 9 bases. Losses at the gene ends were 1 base for V and 2 bases for J; bases not matched to a gene: 4. The CDR3 spans 16 residues. CDR1 is LGHNA, CDR2 YSLEER, per germline. Here the CDR3 reads CASSQGIAGATDTQYF. The CDR3, as DNA: TGCGCCAGCAGCCAAGGGATAGCGGGGGCCACAGATACGCAGTATTTT.

V usage is TRBV11-2 and J usage is TRBJ2-1; maybe TRBD1 (5 bases). Trimming pared 1 base from V and 10 bases from J, leaving 5 bases between. The CDR3 spans 11 residues. From germline, CDR1 is SGHAT and CDR2 FQNNGV. As DNA, the CDR3 is TGTGCCAGCAGCTTAGGGACAGAGCAGTTCTTC. Residues: CASSLGTEQFF.

The chain has TRBV13 and TRBJ1-2; D may be TRBD1 (6 bases). Trimming left V 2 bases short and J 0 bases short, with 7 bases between. This CDR3 is built from 14 residues. Germline V gene lookup returns CDR1 PRHDT and CDR2 FYEKMQ (reference sequence). CDR3 nucleotide sequence: TGTGCCAGCAGCTTAAGGGGGTCTAACTATGGCTACACCTTC. This sequence encodes CASSLRGSNYGYTF.

This clone was seen just once. The chain employs TRBV25-1 and TRBJ2-7, with D hard to call. From germline, CDR1 is MGHDK and CDR2 SYGVNS. The CDR3 contains 15 residues. Deletions cut 3 bases from V and 6 bases from J, with 18 bases between. CDR3 nucleotide sequence: TGTGCCAGCAGTGAGGGCGATTTTAGCTCGGGCGAGCAGTACTTC. Amino acids: CASSEGDFSSGEQYF.

The V gene is TRBV6-5, the J gene TRBJ1-2, with a weak D call TRBD1 (6 bases). Germline CDR1 reads MNHEY; CDR2 reads SVGAGI. V lost 2 bases and J 6 bases, leaving 10 bases between the germline ends. This CDR3 comprises 13 residues. The CDR3 DNA follows: TGTGCCAGCAGTTACCACAGGGTGAATGGCTACACCTTC. It is translated as CASSYHRVNGYTF.

The V and J genes are TRBV29-1 and TRBJ1-2, with unresolved D. V was cut by 4 bases and J by 2 bases, with 5 bases left in between. The length of the CDR3 is 11 residues. CDR1 is SQVTM, CDR2 ANQGSEA, per germline. CDR3 sequence: CSVVENYGYTF. CDR3 nucleotide sequence: TGCAGCGTTGTGGAGAACTATGGCTACACCTTC. Drawing the rest from reference TRBV29-1 and TRBJ1-2, the complete variable domain is SAVISQKPSRDICQRGTSLTIQCQVDSQVTMMFWYRQQPGQSLTLIATANQGSEATYESGFVIDKFPISRPNLTFSTLTVSNMSPEDSSIYLCSVVENYGYTFGSGTRLTVV.

This chain uses TRBV9 with TRBJ2-7; D is ambiguous. Germline values: CDR1 SGDLS, CDR2 YYNGEE. The CDR3 extends over 11 amino acids. V was cut by 0 bases and J by 7 bases, with 5 bases left in between. As DNA, the CDR3 is TGTGCCAGCAGCGTAGACCAGGAGCAGTACTTC. This codes for CASSVDQEQYF.

V is TRBV5-6 and J is TRBJ1-4; D is ambiguous. Germline values: CDR1 SGHDT, CDR2 YYEEEE. V lost 4 bases and J lost 0, with 7 bases in between. The CDR3 loop spans 14 amino acids. CDR3 DNA: TGTGCCAGCAGCCCAGGAGCAACTAATGAAAAACTGTTTTTT. Translated, it gives CASSPGATNEKLFF.

The CDR3 here is CASSLTSGGADEQFF. The CDR3 nucleotides read TGTGCCAGCAGCCTAACTAGCGGGGGGGCCGATGAGCAGTTCTTC. The chain uses TRBV27 and TRBJ2-1; TRBD2 aligns across 13 bases. CDR3 length: 15 amino acids. Germline-derived CDR1 and CDR2 are MNHEY and SMNVEV (reference sequence). The J segment lost 8 bases and the V segment lost 6 bases, leaving 7 bases of the junction unmatched.

The chain uses TRBV30 and TRBJ2-7, with D maybe TRBD2 (6 bases). Looked up from germline, CDR1 is GTSNPN and CDR2 is SVGIG (reference sequence). CDR3 length: 12 residues. The V gene lost 5 bases and the J gene lost 2 bases, with 10 bases spanning the gap. CDR3: CAWSEGPYEQYF. The CDR3 DNA reads TGTGCCTGGTCGGAGGGACCCTACGAGCAGTACTTC. The whole variable domain, remainder taken from reference TRBV30 and TRBJ2-7, is SQTIHQWPATLVQPVGSPLSLECTVEGTSNPNLYWYRQAAGRGLQLLFYSVGIGQISSEVPQNLSASRPQDRQFILSSKKLLLSDSGFYLCAWSEGPYEQYFGPGTRLTVT.

The genes are TRBV7-2 and TRBJ1-5; TRBD1 is a possible D gene (5 bases). Looked up from germline, CDR1 is SGHTA and CDR2 is FQGNSA. V was clipped by 3 bases and J by 2 bases, with 14 bases between them. The CDR3 loop spans 16 amino acids. The CDR3 DNA sequence: TGTGCCAGCAGCTTTATGGGGGATATTGGCAATCAGCCCCAGCATTTT. Protein sequence: CASSFMGDIGNQPQHF.

V is TRBV7-9 and J is TRBJ2-5; 7 nucleotides agree with TRBD2. The V gene end was trimmed by 8 bases and the J gene end by 0 bases; junction bases not matched to a gene: 12. There are 16 residues in the CDR3. Per the germline V gene, CDR1 is SEHNR and CDR2 is FQNEAQ (reference sequence). CDR3 in DNA: TGTGCCAGCGGTCGGATTGGGGGGGGACACCAAGAGACCCAGTACTTC. This codes for CASGRIGGGHQETQYF.

V is TRBV2 and J is TRBJ2-7, with D unresolved. Germline V gene lookup returns CDR1 SNHLY and CDR2 FYNNEI. The CDR3 extends over 15 amino acids. V was pared by 2 bases and J by 0 bases, with 11 bases between. The CDR3 here is CASSERQVSSYEQYF. In DNA form, the CDR3 reads TGTGCCAGCAGTGAACGGCAGGTGAGCTCCTACGAGCAGTACTTC.

The chain recombines TRBV11-2 with TRBJ2-2; 9 bases are a match to TRBD1. In germline, CDR1 is SGHAT, CDR2 FQNNGV. Trimming at V came to 1 base and at J to 1 base, leaving 4 bases not matched to a gene. The CDR3 extends over 17 amino acids. CDR3 protein: CASSLVETGGNTGELFF. The CDR3 nucleotides are TGTGCCAGCAGCTTAGTTGAGACAGGGGGGAACACCGGGGAGCTGTTTTTT.

The chain employs TRBV27 and TRBJ2-7; the D call may be TRBD1 or TRBD2 (6 bases each). The CDR3 is made up of 14 amino acids. Germline CDR1 is MNHEY and CDR2 is SMNVEV (reference sequence). V lost 2 bases to trimming and J lost 6 bases, with 14 bases between them. CDR3 loop: CASSLGVGGLEQYF. The CDR3 nucleotides are TGTGCCAGCAGTTTAGGGGTCGGGGGCCTCGAGCAGTACTTC.

This rearrangement joins TRBV10-3 to TRBJ2-7; D is uncertain. This CDR3 is built from 11 residues. CDR1 is ENHRY, CDR2 SYGVKD, per germline. Trimming pared 3 bases from V and 3 bases from J, leaving 3 bases between. The CDR3 DNA reads TGTGCCATCAGTGACAGCTACGAGCAGTACTTC. Its protein product is CAISDSYEQYF.

The genes are TRBV11-2 and TRBJ1-4; D possibly corresponds to TRBD1 (5 bases). V gave up 2 bases and J gave up 4 bases, with 14 bases separating them. The CDR3 spans 16 residues. CDR1 SGHAT and CDR2 FQNNGV come from the germline V gene. CDR3 amino acids: CASSLSGTWNNEKLFF. CDR3 coding DNA: TGTGCCAGCAGCTTATCGGGGACCTGGAATAATGAAAAACTGTTTTTT.

The CDR3 reads CAREGGADTGELFF. CDR3 DNA sequence: TGCGCCAGGGAGGGGGGCGCCGACACCGGGGAGCTGTTTTTT. The chain has TRBV5-1 and TRBJ2-2; D assignment may be TRBD1 or TRBD2 (6 bases each). Germline V gives CDR1 SGHRS, CDR2 YFSETQ. The CDR3 is 14 amino acids. V gave up 8 bases and J gave up 3 bases, with 14 bases separating them.

J is TRBJ2-7 and V is TRBV11-2, with TRBD1 matching 9 bases. The ends lost 4 bases at V and 4 bases at J; junction bases unmatched: 5. This CDR3 spans 14 amino acids. Germline V gives CDR1 SGHAT, CDR2 FQNNGV. DNA of the CDR3: TGTGCCAGCAGCTCGTTGACAGGGGGGTACGAGCAGTACTTC. This gives the protein CASSSLTGGYEQYF.

The rearrangement links TRBV11-2 to TRBJ2-7; D is tentatively TRBD1 or TRBD2 (5 bases each). The CDR3 has 14 amino acids. V was shortened by 0 bases and J by 6 bases, with 12 bases between the two germline ends. The germline CDR1 and CDR2 sequences are SGHAT and FQNNGV. The CDR3, as DNA: TGTGCCAGCAGCTTAGAAGCAGGGACCTCCGAGCAGTACTTC. Encoded protein: CASSLEAGTSEQYF.

The V call is TRBV7-2, the J call TRBJ1-2; 8 nucleotides align to TRBD1. CDR3 length: 16 amino acids. CDR1 is SGHTA and CDR2 is FQGNSA in the germline V gene. The V gene end was trimmed by 2 bases and the J gene end by 6 bases; junction bases not matched to a gene: 11. CDR3 coding DNA: TGTGCCAGCAGCTTAAGGGAATTACAGGGGGTCCATGGCTACACCTTC. Protein sequence: CASSLRELQGVHGYTF.

Worth noting for this clone: The sample holds other DNA sequences that translate to the same CDR3. The chain uses TRBV19 and TRBJ1-1; TRBD1 matches 8 bases. This CDR3 is built from 14 residues. Germline trimming cut 3 bases from V and 1 base from J; bases unmatched to any gene: 1. The germline V gene encodes CDR1 LNHDA and CDR2 SQIVND (reference sequence). The CDR3 loop reads CASSIGQGNTEAFF. The CDR3 nucleotides are TGTGCCAGTAGTATCGGACAGGGGAACACTGAAGCTTTCTTT.

The chain recombines TRBV7-9 with TRBJ2-5; 7 nucleotides agree with TRBD2. CDR1 and CDR2 from the germline V gene are SEHNR and FQNEAQ (reference sequence). Trimming at V came to 5 bases and at J to 5 bases, leaving 2 bases not matched to a gene. The CDR3 consists of 12 residues. Here the CDR3 reads CASSGGGETQYF. The CDR3 bases are TGTGCCAGCAGCGGGGGAGGGGAGACCCAGTACTTC.

This rearrangement joins TRBV12-5 to TRBJ1-2, with 7 bases identical to TRBD1. This CDR3 has 15 amino acids. Germline V gene lookup returns CDR1 LGHNT and CDR2 FRNRAP. Unmatched junction bases numbered 6, after V lost 1 base and J lost 4 bases. CDR3 protein: CASGLDLDRSYGYTF. In DNA form, the CDR3 reads TGTGCTAGTGGTTTGGACCTGGACAGGTCCTATGGCTACACCTTC.

As concerns this clone: The junction does not match germline at one end; this may be a read error. The rearrangement uses TRBV7-9 and TRBJ2-7; 10 positions agree with TRBD2. CDR1 and CDR2 (germline): SEHNR, FQNEAQ (reference sequence). The CDR3 runs to 16 residues. Written as DNA, the CDR3 is TGTGCCAGCAGCTCTCGGAGCGGGGGGGCCTCCGACGAGCAGTACTTC. It specifies CASSSRSGGASDEQYF. The full variable domain, its missing parts supplied by reference TRBV7-9 and TRBJ2-7, is DTGVSQNPRHKITKRGQNVTFRCDPISEHNRLYWYRQTLGQGPEFLTYFQNEAQLEKSRLLSDRFSAERPKGSFSTLEIQRTEQGDSAMYLCASSSRSGGASDEQYFGPGTRLTVT.

The rearrangement links TRBV4-1 to TRBJ2-7; 9 bases match TRBD2. Germline V gene data show CDR1 as MGHRA and CDR2 as YSYEKL. Losses at the gene ends were 0 bases for V and 5 bases for J; bases not matched to a gene: 8. The CDR3 totals 16 residues. CDR3 coding DNA: TGCGCCAGCAGCCAAGAGGCCGGGACTAGCTACCACGAGCAGTACTTC. Amino acid sequence: CASSQEAGTSYHEQYF.

The chain carries TRBV2 and TRBJ1-1; the D is unclear. The CDR3 totals 10 residues. The V gene's germline CDR1 is SNHLY and CDR2 FYNNEI. Trimming stripped 6 bases from V and 8 bases from J, with 7 bases between. CDR3 coding DNA: TGTGCCAGCAGATTCGTAGAAGCTTTCTTT. Translated: CASRFVEAFF. Combining the CDR3 with reference TRBV2 and TRBJ1-1 gives the whole variable domain EPEVTQTPSHQVTQMGQEVILRCVPISNHLYFYWYRQILGQKVEFLVSFYNNEISEKSEIFDDQFSVERPDGSNFTLKIRSTKLEDSAMYFCASRFVEAFFGQGTRLTVV.

The V gene is TRBV19, the J gene TRBJ2-7, with 10 bases fitting TRBD1. Germline loops: CDR1 LNHDA, CDR2 SQIVND (reference sequence). This CDR3 has 14 amino acids. Trimming at V came to 5 bases and at J to 3 bases, leaving 4 bases not matched to a gene. CDR3 residues: CASSFGQGDYEQYF. In DNA, the CDR3 is TGTGCCAGTAGTTTCGGACAGGGGGACTACGAGCAGTACTTC.